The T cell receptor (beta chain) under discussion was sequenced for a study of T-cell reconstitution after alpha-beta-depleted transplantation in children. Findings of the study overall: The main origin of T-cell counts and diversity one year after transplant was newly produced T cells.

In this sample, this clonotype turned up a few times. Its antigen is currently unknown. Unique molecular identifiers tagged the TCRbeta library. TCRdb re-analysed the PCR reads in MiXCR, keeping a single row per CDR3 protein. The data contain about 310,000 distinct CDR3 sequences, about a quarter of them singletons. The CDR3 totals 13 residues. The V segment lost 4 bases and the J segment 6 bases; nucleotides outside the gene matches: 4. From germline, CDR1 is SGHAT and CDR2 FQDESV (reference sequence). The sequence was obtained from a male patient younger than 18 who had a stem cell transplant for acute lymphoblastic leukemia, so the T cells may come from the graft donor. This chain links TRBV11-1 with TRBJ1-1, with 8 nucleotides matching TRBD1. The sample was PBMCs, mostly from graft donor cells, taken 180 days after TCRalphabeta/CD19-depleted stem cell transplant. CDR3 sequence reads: CASSSGQAAEAFF. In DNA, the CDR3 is TGTGCCAGCAGCTCGGGACAGGCAGCTGAAGCTTTCTTT.